This TCR beta chain comes out of a study of shared clonotypes between healthy human individuals. The protocol was immunoSEQ multiplex PCR, while the TCRdb copy is restricted to in-frame clones and leaves out a portion. The data hold fewer than 2.5 million clones, with 80% to 95% observed a single time. Trimming stripped 1 base from V and 2 bases from J, with 12 bases between. Germline V gene lookup returns CDR1 SGHAT and CDR2 FQDESV (reference sequence). The CDR3 loop spans 15 amino acids. The chain couples TRBV11-1 to TRBJ2-7; D possibly corresponds to TRBD2 (5 bases). This TCR was sampled from a man between 18 and 35 years old in good health. Some clones in this sample may be carry-over from other donors' samples. Material: naive CD4+ T cells from PBMCs. Subset specified: CD45RA+ positively selected. This chain's CDR3 is CASSLGHGNPYEQYF. CDR3 in DNA: TGTGCCAGCAGCTTAGGTCACGGGAACCCCTACGAGCAGTACTTC.